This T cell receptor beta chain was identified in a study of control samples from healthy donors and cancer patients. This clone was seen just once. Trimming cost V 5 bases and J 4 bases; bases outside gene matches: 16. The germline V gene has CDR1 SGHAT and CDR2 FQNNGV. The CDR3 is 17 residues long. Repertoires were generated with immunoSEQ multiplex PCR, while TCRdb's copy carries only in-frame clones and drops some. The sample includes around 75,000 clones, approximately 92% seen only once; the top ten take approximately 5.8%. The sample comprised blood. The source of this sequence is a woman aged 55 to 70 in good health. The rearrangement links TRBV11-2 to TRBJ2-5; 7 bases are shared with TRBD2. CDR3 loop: CASSPPGDRERGETQYF. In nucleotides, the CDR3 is TGTGCCAGCAGCCCACCGGGCGATCGCGAGCGGGGAGAGACCCAGTACTTC. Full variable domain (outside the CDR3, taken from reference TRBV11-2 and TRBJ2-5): EAGVAQSPRYKIIEKRQSVAFWCNPISGHATLYWYQQILGQGPKLLIQFQNNGVVDDSQLPKDRFSAERLKGVDSTLKIQPAKLEDSAVYLCASSPPGDRERGETQYFGPGTRLLVL.